The 20 T cell receptor beta chains reported below all come from one sample, sequenced in a study of Ad26.COV2.S vaccination and SARS-CoV-2 variants (dated by TCRdb to 2020 to 2023). The library was made by the immunoSEQ multiplex PCR assay. The clones in this table, taken by TCRdb from immuneACCESS, are in-frame only. Not every clone is retained; where verified, under half of the shortfall comes from an unresolved V gene, and the cause of the rest is unknown. Present in this sample are about 390,000 clones, about 90% of which were seen just once. The ten most abundant clones make up around 1.8% of the sample. The intended sense of this specimen's treatment or condition label: roughly 20 received Ad26.COV2.S at low or high dose, single or two shots; 5 received placebo; per-sample allocation not given. For vaccine and placebo recipients, the sequenced repertoires came from samples collected on day 63 after the first injection.

This sample comprised peripheral blood, obtained in a trial of Ad26.COV2.S vaccine versus placebo. These receptor sequences come from a person between 18 and 65 years old who received the Ad26.COV2.S COVID-19 vaccine or a placebo.

The chain has TRBV7-9 and TRBJ2-3; TRBD2 is a possible D gene (7 bases). CDR3 size: 16 residues. V was trimmed by 5 bases and J by 4 bases, leaving 19 bases between them. The germline V gene has CDR1 SEHNR and CDR2 FQNEAQ (reference sequence). The CDR3 spells CASSPPVGGRADTQYF. The DNA of the CDR3 is TGTGCCAGCAGCCCCCCGGTGGGGGGGCGGGCAGATACGCAGTATTTT.

The CDR3 spells CASSPSEGPRVRAFF. CDR3 in DNA: TGTGCCAGCTCACCCTCGGAGGGACCTCGAGTGCGAGCTTTCTTT. This chain uses TRBV18 with TRBJ1-1; D is perhaps TRBD1 (5 bases). The CDR3 length is 15 residues. V lost 3 bases and J lost 10, with 21 bases in between. CDR1 and CDR2 from the germline V gene are KGHSH and LQKENI.

The rearrangement links TRBV10-1 to TRBJ2-7; TRBD2 matches 9 bases. This CDR3 comprises 15 residues. Germline CDR1 is WNHNN and CDR2 is SYGVQD (reference sequence). With 4 bases clipped from V and 2 bases from J, the junction kept 6 bases outside the gene matches. This CDR3 reads CASSGPAGGTYEQYF. DNA for the CDR3: TGCGCCAGCAGTGGCCCAGCGGGGGGCACCTACGAGCAGTACTTC.

The V gene is TRBV4-2, the J gene TRBJ2-2; D might be TRBD1 (6 bases). V lost 2 bases to trimming and J lost 3 bases, with 10 bases between them. The CDR3 sequence is 15 residues long. Germline values: CDR1 LGHNA, CDR2 YNFKEQ. CDR3 residues: CASSQSRGYTGELFF. CDR3 nucleotide sequence: TGTGCCAGCAGCCAAAGCAGGGGATACACCGGGGAGCTGTTTTTT.

This clone was recorded only once. This sequence joins TRBV5-1 and TRBJ2-2; 9 bases map to TRBD2. The CDR3 loop spans 16 amino acids. With V trimmed by 0 bases and J by 2 bases, 2 bases remained unmatched. Looked up from germline, CDR1 is SGHRS and CDR2 is YFSETQ. The CDR3 here is CASSLGAGGNTGELFF. The CDR3 DNA is TGCGCCAGCAGCTTGGGAGCGGGGGGCAACACCGGGGAGCTGTTTTTT.

This chain connects TRBV4-3 to TRBJ1-1; a possible D gene is TRBD1 (5 bases). The V and J ends lost 5 bases and 2 bases respectively, with 9 bases between them. The germline gives CDR1 LGHNA, CDR2 YSLEER. The CDR3 runs 13 residues. The CDR3 DNA is TGCGCCAGCAGCGACAGACACAACACTGAAGCTTTCTTT. It yields the protein CASSDRHNTEAFF.

CDR3 in amino acids: CASSFWSGFNTDTQYF. CDR3 nucleotides: TGTGCCAGCAGCTTTTGGAGCGGCTTTAACACAGATACGCAGTATTTT. V gene TRBV7-6 combines with J gene TRBJ2-3; tentatively, D is TRBD2 (5 bases). Germline assignment: CDR1 SGHVS and CDR2 FNYEAQ. V was cut by 3 bases and J by 2 bases, with 15 bases left in between. This CDR3 is built from 16 residues.

V and J are TRBV7-9 and TRBJ2-1, with 12 bases matching TRBD2. The junction had 9 bases not matched to a gene; V was cut back by 5 bases and J by 7 bases. From germline, CDR1 is SEHNR and CDR2 FQNEAQ (reference sequence). The CDR3 spans 16 residues. CDR3 DNA: TGTGCCAGCAGCCGGATACTAGCGGGGGGAAGGAATGAGCAGTTCTTC. It translates to CASSRILAGGRNEQFF.

The V call is TRBV19, the J call TRBJ1-6; TRBD1 aligns across 11 bases. This CDR3 is 20 amino acids long. Trimming took 3 bases from V and 1 from J; bases not matched to a gene: 11. CDR1 and CDR2 (germline): LNHDA, SQIVND (reference sequence). CDR3 loop: CASSIRTGGSFGSYNSPLHF. The CDR3 DNA is TGTGCCAGTAGTATTCGGACAGGGGGCTCTTTTGGTTCCTATAATTCACCCCTCCACTTT.

The chain links TRBV7-6 to TRBJ2-5; D unclear. The germline V gene has CDR1 SGHVS and CDR2 FNYEAQ. The CDR3 is made up of 19 amino acids. V shed 3 bases and J shed 3 bases, with 26 bases lying between them. CDR3 sequence: CASSFLHWRTPNPEETQYF. For the CDR3, the DNA is TGTGCCAGCAGCTTCCTCCACTGGAGAACCCCTAACCCAGAAGAGACCCAGTACTTC.

The chain recombines TRBV14 with TRBJ1-2; D not certain. The ends were cut back, 0 bases at V and 2 bases at J, with 7 bases in the middle. Germline CDR1 SGHDN, CDR2 FVKESK. The CDR3 extends over 14 amino acids. In DNA form, the CDR3 reads TGTGCCAGCAGCCAAGAATTGGGGAACTATGGCTACACCTTC. Translating gives CASSQELGNYGYTF.

This clone has more than one count but fewer than ten. The J gene is TRBJ2-7, the V gene TRBV19, with 12 positions matching TRBD1. The germline CDR1 and CDR2 sequences are LNHDA and SQIVND (reference sequence). V gave up 4 bases and J gave up 1 base; unmatched junction bases: 2. The CDR3 has 15 amino acids. The CDR3 is CASSRGQGASYEQYF. The CDR3, as DNA: TGTGCCAGTAGTAGGGGACAGGGGGCTTCCTACGAGCAGTACTTC. The full variable domain, with the rest looked up from reference TRBV19 and TRBJ2-7, is DGGITQSPKYLFRKEGQNVTLSCEQNLNHDAMYWYRQDPGQGLRLIYYSQIVNDFQKGDIAEGYSVSREKKESFPLTVTSAQKNPTAFYLCASSRGQGASYEQYFGPGTRLTVT.

This chain's CDR3 is CASSSPRTGGTGELFF. In DNA form, the CDR3 reads TGTGCCAGCAGTTCGCCTCGGACAGGGGGCACCGGGGAGCTGTTTTTT. The rearrangement uses TRBV28 and TRBJ2-2; 10 bases line up with TRBD1. Per germline, CDR1 MDHEN and CDR2 SYDVKM. There are 16 residues in the CDR3. The J segment lost 4 bases and the V segment lost 4 bases, leaving 6 bases of the junction unmatched.

This sequence joins TRBV10-3 and TRBJ2-5; tentative D call: TRBD2 (5 bases). Trimming shortened V by 10 bases and J by 3 bases, and 15 bases separated the two germline ends. The CDR3 is 13 amino acids. CDR1 is ENHRY, CDR2 SYGVKD, per germline. The CDR3 DNA is TGTGCCAGCCAGGACGGACTGGAAGAGACCCAGTACTTC. Its protein is CASQDGLEETQYF.

The chain couples TRBV27 to TRBJ2-1, with D unresolved. Trimming shortened V by 2 bases and J by 8 bases, and 13 bases separated the two germline ends. The germline CDR1 and CDR2 sequences are MNHEY and SMNVEV (reference sequence). There are 14 residues in the CDR3. CDR3 protein: CASSLGASGDEQFF. As DNA, the CDR3 is TGTGCCAGCAGTTTAGGTGCCTCGGGCGATGAGCAGTTCTTC.

J is TRBJ2-7 and V is TRBV7-9; D uncertain. Trimming took 2 bases from V and 2 from J, leaving 10 bases between them. The CDR3 runs 14 residues. Germline lookup yields CDR1 SEHNR and CDR2 FQNEAQ (reference sequence). The CDR3 DNA reads TGTGCCAGCAGCTTAATCCTAGGGCCCTACGAGCAGTACTTC. This translates into CASSLILGPYEQYF. The entire variable domain, with the rest obtained from reference TRBV7-9 and TRBJ2-7, is as follows: DTGVSQNPRHKITKRGQNVTFRCDPISEHNRLYWYRQTLGQGPEFLTYFQNEAQLEKSRLLSDRFSAERPKGSFSTLEIQRTEQGDSAMYLCASSLILGPYEQYFGPGTRLTVT.

V and J are TRBV4-1 and TRBJ2-3; 11 bases are a match to TRBD1. The CDR3 is 15 amino acids. Germline V lookup: CDR1 MGHRA, CDR2 YSYEKL. V was clipped by 4 bases and J by 6 bases; unmatched bases: 6. Here the CDR3 DNA reads TGCGCCAGCAGCCCGGACAGGGGGCGTTCGGATACGCAGTATTTT. It codes for CASSPDRGRSDTQYF.

This clone was detected once. The chain has TRBV28 and TRBJ2-5; TRBD2 matches 8 bases. CDR3 length equals 14 residues. In germline, CDR1 is MDHEN, CDR2 SYDVKM. Trimming took 2 bases from V and 3 from J; bases not matched to a gene: 2. CDR3 coding DNA: TGTGCCAGCAGTTTAAACGGGGGGGAAGAGACCCAGTACTTC. Amino acids: CASSLNGGEETQYF.

This chain joins TRBV19 and TRBJ1-5, with D unresolved. V lost 3 bases to trimming and J lost 0 bases, with 9 bases between them. The length of the CDR3 is 15 residues. Looked up from germline, CDR1 is LNHDA and CDR2 is SQIVND (reference sequence). The CDR3 bases are TGTGCCAGTAGTATCTTGGCAGCTAGCAATCAGCCCCAGCATTTT. Translated, it gives CASSILAASNQPQHF. Full variable domain (missing parts from reference TRBV19 and TRBJ1-5): DGGITQSPKYLFRKEGQNVTLSCEQNLNHDAMYWYRQDPGQGLRLIYYSQIVNDFQKGDIAEGYSVSREKKESFPLTVTSAQKNPTAFYLCASSILAASNQPQHFGDGTRLSIL.

The CDR3 coding sequence is TGTGCCAGCAGCTCAGGGACTACAAATGAGCAGTTCTTC. It codes for CASSSGTTNEQFF. The chain links TRBV11-3 to TRBJ2-1; the match to TRBD2 covers 7 bases. V lost 4 bases and J lost 7; bases outside the gene matches: 4. The CDR3 totals 13 residues. The germline gives CDR1 SGHNT, CDR2 YENEEA.